Each of the 30 T cell receptor beta chains below was sequenced from the same sample in a study of follicular helper T cells after annual influenza vaccination. Generated by immunoSEQ multiplex PCR, the TCRdb table keeps only in-frame clones and is missing some. The table has around 7,100 clones, more than 70% seen once. The time point is: 2015-2016 season, 7 days after influenza vaccination. The sequenced sample was CXCR5+ CD38- circulating T follicular helper cells from blood, obtained 7 days after influenza vaccination. Documented subset: circulating Tfh, non-naive CD4+CXCR5+PD-1+ (ICOS+CD38+ or ICOS-CD38-). The source is an adult who received the influenza vaccine.

This clone was seen only a few times. CDR3 nucleotide sequence: TGTGCCAGCAGTGAAGGGGGCCAGGGTGAGCAGTTCTTC. This translates into CASSEGGQGEQFF. This chain links TRBV2 with TRBJ2-1; D is possibly TRBD1 (5 bases). V was clipped by 1 base and J by 9 bases, with 10 bases between them. CDR1 is SNHLY and CDR2 is FYNNEI in the germline V gene. This CDR3 is 13 amino acids long.

The chain uses TRBV18 and TRBJ2-1, with D possibly TRBD2 on 7 matching bases. With 3 bases removed from V and 8 bases from J, the gap between germline ends came to 26 bases. Germline V CDR1 and CDR2: KGHSH, LQKENI. This CDR3 comprises 18 residues. CDR3 sequence (DNA): TGTGCCAGCTCACCTGGCGGGGGCGGGAGCGGGTACGGCGATGAGCAGTTCTTC. It encodes CASSPGGGGSGYGDEQFF.

J is TRBJ1-1 and V is TRBV7-9, with D hard to call. Germline CDR1 and CDR2: SEHNR and FQNEAQ (reference sequence). Trimming left V 0 bases short and J 4 bases short, with 9 bases between. The CDR3 length is 14 residues. CDR3 nucleotide sequence: TGTGCCAGCAGCTTAGCCTCCGTGGGCACTGAAGCTTTCTTT. Its protein product is CASSLASVGTEAFF.

The J gene is TRBJ2-2, the V gene TRBV27; possible D gene TRBD2, 6 bases. The CDR3 has 17 amino acids. Germline CDR1 and CDR2: MNHEY and SMNVEV (reference sequence). Trimming removed 2 bases from V and 0 bases from J, with 13 bases in between. CDR3 region: CASSLRADYPNTGELFF. DNA of the CDR3: TGTGCCAGCAGTTTAAGGGCGGACTACCCGAACACCGGGGAGCTGTTTTTT.

The chain recombines TRBV29-1 with TRBJ1-3; D gene ambiguous. The CDR3 contains 14 residues. The germline V gene has CDR1 SQVTM and CDR2 ANQGSEA. Trimming cost V 0 bases and J 0 bases, with 6 bases left between them. CDR3 sequence reads: CSVEDRTSGNTIYF. The CDR3 nucleotides read TGCAGCGTTGAAGACCGGACCTCTGGAAACACCATATATTTT.

V is TRBV27 and J is TRBJ1-5; 11 bases align to TRBD1. The germline gives CDR1 MNHEY, CDR2 SMNVEV (reference sequence). The CDR3 contains 19 residues. V lost 5 bases and J lost 5; bases outside the gene matches: 17. CDR3 amino acids: CASSPDPGTGGIWDQPQHF. DNA for the CDR3: TGTGCCAGCAGTCCAGACCCCGGGACAGGGGGGATCTGGGATCAGCCCCAGCATTTT.

The V and J genes are TRBV29-1 and TRBJ2-3; 7 positions agree with TRBD1. The CDR3 consists of 14 residues. Trimming at V came to 6 bases and at J to 5 bases, leaving 11 bases not matched to a gene. Germline V CDR1 and CDR2: SQVTM, ANQGSEA. CDR3 DNA sequence: TGCAGCGTGGAACCGGGACAGTCCGTAGATACGCAGTATTTT. Translating it yields CSVEPGQSVDTQYF.

The chain has TRBV5-6 and TRBJ1-6; D not resolved. The CDR3 contains 15 residues. V lost 0 bases to trimming and J lost 13 bases, with 17 bases between them. CDR1 is SGHDT and CDR2 is YYEEEE in the germline V gene. The CDR3 DNA is TGTGCCAGCAGCTTGGGGACGCCTCAAGGGAGGCCCCTCCACTTT. This codes for CASSLGTPQGRPLHF.

The gene calls are TRBV6-4 and TRBJ2-2; possibly TRBD1 or TRBD2 for D (6 bases each). The V end lost 6 bases, the J end lost 10 bases, and 18 bases lay between the germline ends. The germline gives CDR1 MRHNA, CDR2 SNTAGT. The CDR3 is made up of 14 amino acids. The DNA for the CDR3 is TGTGCCAGCAGCCTTAGAGGGGGGTCCGAGGAGCTGTTTTTT. Translation: CASSLRGGSEELFF.

V usage is TRBV28 and J usage is TRBJ1-3; a weak D match, TRBD1 (6 bases). V lost 5 bases and J 0 bases, leaving 14 bases between the germline ends. This CDR3 has 16 residues. CDR1 is MDHEN, CDR2 SYDVKM, per germline. The CDR3 loop is CASSPGQTYSGNTIYF. CDR3 coding DNA: TGTGCCAGCAGTCCCGGACAGACCTACTCTGGAAACACCATATATTTT.

This clone was observed a handful of times. The chain carries TRBV27 and TRBJ1-2, with D hard to call. This CDR3 is 13 amino acids long. Germline V CDR1 and CDR2: MNHEY, SMNVEV (reference sequence). V was shortened by 11 bases and J by 3 bases, with 16 bases between the two germline ends. CDR3 loop: CAVGRGKDYGYTF. The DNA of the CDR3 is TGTGCCGTCGGTAGAGGGAAAGACTATGGCTACACCTTC.

This clone was found once. This CDR3 reads CASRNLRTQQFF. CDR3 DNA sequence: TGTGCCAGCAGAAACCTTAGGACTCAGCAGTTCTTC. The J gene is TRBJ2-1, the V gene TRBV27; weak D call: TRBD2 (5 bases). This CDR3 is 12 amino acids long. Germline-derived CDR1 and CDR2 are MNHEY and SMNVEV (reference sequence). Trimming took 6 bases from V and 11 from J, leaving 14 bases between them.

The chain joins TRBV15 to TRBJ2-7, with TRBD2 identical over 7 bases. Germline CDR1 is LNHNV and CDR2 is YYDKDF (reference sequence). The junction had 10 bases not matched to a gene; V was cut back by 0 bases and J by 8 bases. The CDR3 runs to 15 residues. The CDR3 loop reads CATSRDRGVAIKQYF. CDR3 nucleotide sequence: TGTGCCACCAGCAGAGATCGGGGGGTGGCAATAAAGCAGTACTTC. The whole variable domain, filled in from reference TRBV15 and TRBJ2-7, reads DAMVIQNPRYQVTQFGKPVTLSCSQTLNHNVMYWYQQKSSQAPKLLFHYYDKDFNNEADTPDNFQSRRPNTSFCFLDIRSPGLGDTAMYLCATSRDRGVAIKQYFGPGTRLTVT.

The chain is built from TRBV9 and TRBJ2-7, with D hard to call. Trimming cost V 6 bases and J 5 bases, with 9 bases left between them. The CDR3 contains 11 residues. Germline values: CDR1 SGDLS, CDR2 YYNGEE. The CDR3 loop is CASTRRDEQYF. CDR3 coding DNA: TGTGCCAGCACCAGGCGAGACGAGCAGTACTTC.

This clone has more than one count but fewer than ten. The rearrangement links TRBV28 to TRBJ2-7; the match to TRBD1 covers 9 bases. V shed 3 bases, J shed 3 bases, and the junction held 3 bases outside the gene matches. Germline-derived CDR1 and CDR2 are MDHEN and SYDVKM. This CDR3 spans 14 amino acids. The DNA for the CDR3 is TGTGCCAGCAGTTTCTCGGACAGGGGCTACGAGCAGTACTTC. This codes for CASSFSDRGYEQYF. Complete variable domain (other parts from reference TRBV28 and TRBJ2-7): DVKVTQSSRYLVKRTGEKVFLECVQDMDHENMFWYRQDPGLGLRLIYFSYDVKMKEKGDIPEGYSVSREKKERFSLILESASTNQTSMYLCASSFSDRGYEQYFGPGTRLTVT.

The V gene is TRBV7-8, the J gene TRBJ2-7; either TRBD1 or TRBD2 may supply D (5 bases each). The length of the CDR3 is 15 residues. The V end was cut by 5 bases, the J end by 0 bases, with 14 bases between. CDR1 is SGHVS and CDR2 is FQNEAQ in the germline V gene. CDR3 sequence reads: CASSRGRPNSYEQYF. CDR3 DNA: TGTGCCAGCAGCCGGGGACGGCCAAACTCCTACGAGCAGTACTTC.

As for this clone: This sample includes further DNA sequences coding for the same CDR3. The genes are TRBV4-2 and TRBJ2-1; D is possibly TRBD2 (6 bases). The V and J ends lost 3 bases and 0 bases respectively, with 9 bases between them. CDR1 and CDR2 from the germline V gene are LGHNA and YNFKEQ. CDR3 size: 15 residues. This CDR3 is CASSQPGSSYNEQFF. The CDR3 DNA sequence: TGTGCCAGCAGCCAGCCCGGGAGCTCCTACAATGAGCAGTTCTTC.

V and J are TRBV7-3 and TRBJ2-3, with 15 bases that match TRBD2. The germline gives CDR1 SGHTA, CDR2 FQGTGA. There are 16 residues in the CDR3. V trimming: 4 bases; J trimming: 3 bases; junction bases outside the gene matches: 2. The CDR3 sequence: CASSSGLAGGTDTQYF. CDR3 in DNA: TGTGCCAGCAGCTCCGGACTAGCGGGAGGGACAGATACGCAGTATTTT. The full variable domain, rest sourced from reference TRBV7-3 and TRBJ2-3, is GAGVSQTPSNKVTEKGKYVELRCDPISGHTALYWYRQSLGQGPEFLIYFQGTGAADDSGLPNDRFFAVRPEGSVSTLKIQRTERGDSAVYLCASSSGLAGGTDTQYFGPGTRLTVL.

The CDR3 loop is CSVRDIAYTF. The CDR3 nucleotides read TGCAGCGTTCGGGACATCGCCTACACCTTC. This chain uses TRBV29-1 with TRBJ1-2; TRBD1 might be the D (6 bases). Germline-derived CDR1 and CDR2 are SQVTM and ANQGSEA. The CDR3 runs to 10 residues. The ends were cut back, 5 bases at V and 10 bases at J, with 11 bases in the middle.

The count of this clone is one. V usage is TRBV4-3 and J usage is TRBJ2-2, with 11 positions matching TRBD2. This CDR3 has 19 residues. CDR1 is LGHNA and CDR2 is YSLEER in the germline V gene. V lost 0 bases to trimming and J lost 3 bases; unmatched junction nucleotides: 9. The CDR3 DNA reads as TGCGCCAGCAGCCAAGAACTAGCGGGAGCGGGGTATGACACCGGGGAGCTGTTTTTT. It translates to CASSQELAGAGYDTGELFF.

The chain uses TRBV10-3 and TRBJ2-5, with D tentatively TRBD2 (6 bases). Germline-derived CDR1 and CDR2 are ENHRY and SYGVKD. V was cut by 6 bases and J by 5 bases, with 13 bases left in between. The CDR3 length is 13 residues. The CDR3 sequence: CAISQGGRETQYF. The CDR3 nucleotides are TGTGCCATCAGCCAGGGAGGTCGGGAGACCCAGTACTTC.

Written as DNA, the CDR3 is TGTGCCAGCAGCGTAAGAGGGACCGGGGAGCTGTTTTTT. This translates into CASSVRGTGELFF. The genes are TRBV9 and TRBJ2-2; D perhaps matches TRBD2 (5 bases). V was clipped by 1 base and J by 5 bases, with 6 bases between them. CDR1 and CDR2 (germline): SGDLS, YYNGEE. This CDR3 contains 13 residues.

The V call is TRBV7-2, the J call TRBJ1-2; 9 positions match TRBD1. There are 18 residues in the CDR3. Losses at the gene ends were 5 bases for V and 4 bases for J; bases not matched to a gene: 17. CDR1 is SGHTA and CDR2 is FQGNSA in the germline V gene. CDR3 sequence: CASSPSGQGVLWVYGYTF. The CDR3 DNA follows: TGTGCCAGCAGCCCCTCGGGACAGGGCGTTTTGTGGGTCTATGGCTACACCTTC.

This clone has a single count. The V and J genes are TRBV6-1 and TRBJ1-2; no firm D call. The germline V gene has CDR1 MNHNS and CDR2 SASEGT. This CDR3 has 11 residues. The ends were cut back, 5 bases at V and 3 bases at J, with 4 bases in the middle. CDR3 sequence: CASSRDYGYTF. CDR3 nucleotide sequence: TGTGCCAGCAGTAGGGACTATGGCTACACCTTC.

The chain links TRBV4-1 to TRBJ2-1, with 12 bases lining up with TRBD2. V gave up 1 base and J gave up 3 bases; unmatched junction bases: 13. The CDR3 totals 20 residues. Germline loops: CDR1 MGHRA, CDR2 YSYEKL. The CDR3 sequence: CASSQAPQASGRANYNEQFF. The CDR3, as DNA: TGCGCCAGCAGCCAAGCACCCCAGGCTAGCGGGAGGGCCAACTACAATGAGCAGTTCTTC.

The chain links TRBV6-1 to TRBJ1-5, with 10 nucleotides matching TRBD1. The V segment lost 3 bases and the J segment 6 bases; nucleotides outside the gene matches: 5. The CDR3 extends over 15 amino acids. The germline V gene has CDR1 MNHNS and CDR2 SASEGT. CDR3 sequence (DNA): TGTGCCAGCAGTGACTTGGGACAGGGGCGTCAGCCCCAGCATTTT. As protein: CASSDLGQGRQPQHF.

CDR3 in DNA: TGTGCCAGCAGCCAACCCCGGACTGGCACAGATACGCAGTATTTT. Amino acid sequence: CASSQPRTGTDTQYF. The rearrangement uses TRBV14 and TRBJ2-3; a weak D match, TRBD2 (5 bases). V was clipped by 2 bases and J by 1 base, with 10 bases between them. This CDR3 is 15 amino acids long. CDR1 and CDR2 (germline): SGHDN, FVKESK.

J is TRBJ2-5 and V is TRBV16; D possibly corresponds to TRBD1 (6 bases). Trimming cost V 2 bases and J 4 bases, with 11 bases left between them. This CDR3 is 14 amino acids long. Per germline, CDR1 KGHSY and CDR2 FQNENV. The CDR3 DNA reads TGTGCCAGCAGCCAAGCCGCACAGGGAGAGACCCAGTACTTC. It specifies CASSQAAQGETQYF.

This clone was detected only once. V and J are TRBV29-1 and TRBJ2-2; D gene unclear. The length of the CDR3 is 13 residues. Trimming shortened V by 4 bases and J by 4 bases, and 10 bases separated the two germline ends. From germline, CDR1 is SQVTM and CDR2 ANQGSEA. DNA for the CDR3: TGCAGCGTTGTGCCGCGAGGCACCGGGGAGCTGTTTTTT. It encodes CSVVPRGTGELFF.

The rearrangement uses TRBV2 and TRBJ2-1, with unresolved D. The CDR3 contains 13 residues. V was pared by 3 bases and J by 5 bases, with 8 bases between. Germline CDR1 reads SNHLY; CDR2 reads FYNNEI. Here the CDR3 reads CASSDLDHNEQFF. The CDR3 bases are TGTGCCAGCAGTGATTTGGACCACAATGAGCAGTTCTTC.